Sequencing of this TCR beta chain was carried out in a study of pediatric ulcerative colitis. Sequencing depth was up to 500,000 reads per sample. This table comes from immunoSEQ multiplex PCR, and its TCRdb copy is limited to in-frame clones, with some not included. Altogether about 15,000 clones are present, just under 90% being singletons, with the ten largest covering roughly 0.98%. CDR3 length: 17 amino acids. V was pared by 4 bases and J by 6 bases, with 24 bases between. In germline, CDR1 is SGHVS, CDR2 FNYEAQ. Broader study findings: Blood-rectal clonal overlap within each person was significantly higher in ulcerative colitis patients than controls. In rectum, acute severe colitis had expanded clones and less diversity.

Points on this clone: What it recognizes is unknown.

The sequenced material came from blood. The clonotype comes from a boy younger than 18 with moderate ulcerative colitis. The gene calls are TRBV7-6 and TRBJ1-2, with D uncertain. The CDR3 sequence: CASSSALARPGRDGYTF. The CDR3 DNA is TGTGCCAGCAGCTCCGCCCTGGCCCGGCCCGGGAGGGATGGCTACACCTTC.